This is a list of T cell receptor beta chains from one sample in a study of T cell repertoires in cytomegalovirus infection. TCRdb recomputed calls from the reads with MiXCR, one row per CDR3 protein. The table records some 150,000 distinct CDR3 sequences, 5% to 6.5% of them present only once. Sequences were obtained from PBMCs. All receptors derive from a human donor in good health (CMV status not recorded). Some clones in this sample may be carry-over from other donors' samples. The CDR3 runs from the conserved cysteine through the conserved F or W. The D gene is left open where the match is weak. Some rows have no size entry. The others give once, few or many, or a class for an expanded clone.

clone_size: many
v_call: TRBV19
j_call: TRBJ2-3
d_call: .
cdr3_nt: TGTGCCAGTAGCCACGGGGACAAGAGCACAGATACGCAGTATTTT
cdr3_aa: CASSHGDKSTDTQYF

clone_size: many
v_call: TRBV7-9
j_call: TRBJ1-1
d_call: .
cdr3_nt: TGTGCCAGCAGCTTAGCAGATTCGGACACTGAAGCTTTCTTT
cdr3_aa: CASSLADSDTEAFF

clone_size: .
v_call: TRBV5-1
j_call: TRBJ1-2
d_call: .
cdr3_nt: TGCGCCAGCAGCTTACTCAATGATGGCTACACCTTC
cdr3_aa: CASSLLNDGYTF

clone_size: many
v_call: TRBV15
j_call: TRBJ1-2
d_call: .
cdr3_nt: TGTGCCACCAGCAGAGATCAGGGGCTATGGGGCTACACCTTC
cdr3_aa: CATSRDQGLWGYTF

clone_size: .
v_call: TRBV27
j_call: TRBJ1-5
d_call: .
cdr3_nt: TGTGCCAGCAGTTTATCGTACCGGCCCGATCAGCCCCAGCATTTT
cdr3_aa: CASSLSYRPDQPQHF

clone_size: many
v_call: TRBV6-2/TRBV6-3
j_call: TRBJ2-7
d_call: .
cdr3_nt: TGTGCCAGCAGTTACGATCGGTCGTCTAGCGCTTCGGGCGAGCAGTACTTC
cdr3_aa: CASSYDRSSSASGEQYF

clone_size: many
v_call: TRBV7-9
j_call: TRBJ1-1
d_call: .
cdr3_nt: TGTGCCAGCAGCCCCCGACGGTCGGGCACTGAAGCTTTCTTT
cdr3_aa: CASSPRRSGTEAFF

clone_size: few
v_call: TRBV6-2/TRBV6-3
j_call: TRBJ2-7
d_call: .
cdr3_nt: TGTGCCAGCAGTTATCTCTACGAGCAGTACTTC
cdr3_aa: CASSYLYEQYF

clone_size: few
v_call: TRBV28
j_call: TRBJ2-3
d_call: TRBD1
cdr3_nt: TGTGCCAGCAGATTGGGACAGGGAAAAGATACGCAGTATTTT
cdr3_aa: CASRLGQGKDTQYF

clone_size: few
v_call: TRBV4-1
j_call: TRBJ1-1
d_call: .
cdr3_nt: TGTGCCAGCAGCCAAGAGACGGTAGAAGCTTTCTTT
cdr3_aa: CASSQETVEAFF

clone_size: .
v_call: TRBV29-1
j_call: TRBJ1-1
d_call: TRBD1
cdr3_nt: TGCAGCGTGGCCGACAGGGTGAACACTGAAGCTTTCTTT
cdr3_aa: CSVADRVNTEAFF

clone_size: many
v_call: TRBV24-1
j_call: TRBJ2-3
d_call: TRBD1
cdr3_nt: TGTGCCACCAGTGATCCTTCGACAGGGGGATCTACAGATACGCAGTATTTT
cdr3_aa: CATSDPSTGGSTDTQYF

clone_size: many
v_call: TRBV11-3
j_call: TRBJ2-3
d_call: TRBD2
cdr3_nt: TGTGCCAGCAGCGCTCGCGGGGGGCCCACAGATACGCAGTATTTT
cdr3_aa: CASSARGGPTDTQYF

clone_size: many
v_call: TRBV6-2/TRBV6-3
j_call: TRBJ2-1
d_call: .
cdr3_nt: TGTGCCAGCAGTTACGGTCGTCAGGGAGGCTTTAATGAGCAGTTCTTC
cdr3_aa: CASSYGRQGGFNEQFF

clone_size: many
v_call: TRBV12-3/TRBV12-4
j_call: TRBJ2-3
d_call: TRBD1
cdr3_nt: TGTGCCAGCAGTCCGGACAGGGGTAGCACAGATACGCAGTATTTT
cdr3_aa: CASSPDRGSTDTQYF

clone_size: .
v_call: TRBV5-5
j_call: TRBJ2-7
d_call: .
cdr3_nt: TGTGCCAGCAGCTTCTATAGTCCACCGTCCTACGAGCAGTACTTC
cdr3_aa: CASSFYSPPSYEQYF

clone_size: many
v_call: TRBV7-2
j_call: TRBJ2-4
d_call: .
cdr3_nt: TGTGCCAGCAGCTTAGACGCCAAAAACATTCAGTACTTC
cdr3_aa: CASSLDAKNIQYF

clone_size: many
v_call: TRBV7-2
j_call: TRBJ2-3
d_call: TRBD2
cdr3_nt: TGTGCCAGCAGCTTAGTGGGACTAGCTGCAGATACGCAGTATTTT
cdr3_aa: CASSLVGLAADTQYF

clone_size: .
v_call: TRBV29-1
j_call: TRBJ1-1
d_call: .
cdr3_nt: TGCAGCGTTGAAGATGGGGGCCAAATGAACACTGAAGCTTTCTTT
cdr3_aa: CSVEDGGQMNTEAFF

clone_size: many
v_call: TRBV29-1
j_call: TRBJ2-3
d_call: TRBD2
cdr3_nt: TGCAGCGTGTCGACTAGCGGGGGGATATCAGATACGCAGTATTTT
cdr3_aa: CSVSTSGGISDTQYF

clone_size: many
v_call: TRBV10-2
j_call: TRBJ1-5
d_call: .
cdr3_nt: TGCGCCAGCAGTGAGACCGGGGTTAATCAGCCCCAGCATTTT
cdr3_aa: CASSETGVNQPQHF

clone_size: many
v_call: TRBV7-9
j_call: TRBJ2-5
d_call: .
cdr3_nt: TGTGCCAGCAGCTCTCACGGGACGGTCCAAGAGACCCAGTACTTC
cdr3_aa: CASSSHGTVQETQYF

clone_size: many
v_call: TRBV7-3
j_call: TRBJ2-5
d_call: TRBD2
cdr3_nt: TGTGCCAGCAGCGCAGGTCCGGGACTAGCGGGGGAAGGGGTGACCCAGTACTTC
cdr3_aa: CASSAGPGLAGEGVTQYF

clone_size: few
v_call: TRBV6-6
j_call: TRBJ1-2
d_call: .
cdr3_nt: TGTGCCAGCAGTTACGGGAAGGAAGGAGGCTACACCTTC
cdr3_aa: CASSYGKEGGYTF

clone_size: many
v_call: TRBV19
j_call: TRBJ2-2
d_call: .
cdr3_nt: TGTGCCAGTAGTATAGATCTCGGTTCAAGGATAAACACCGGGGAGCTGTTTTTT
cdr3_aa: CASSIDLGSRINTGELFF

clone_size: medium-sized
v_call: TRBV7-2
j_call: TRBJ2-1
d_call: TRBD2
cdr3_nt: TGTGCCAGCAGCTCGACTAGCGGGGGTGGGGGTGAGCAGTTCTTC
cdr3_aa: CASSSTSGGGGEQFF

clone_size: many
v_call: TRBV7-2
j_call: TRBJ2-1
d_call: TRBD1
cdr3_nt: TGTGCCAGCAGCTTAGTACAGGGGGGAGAGCAGTTCTTC
cdr3_aa: CASSLVQGGEQFF

clone_size: few
v_call: TRBV20-1
j_call: TRBJ2-1
d_call: .
cdr3_nt: TGCAGTTCAGCCCCGGCGGGGATTAACAATGAGCAGTTCTTC
cdr3_aa: CSSAPAGINNEQFF

clone_size: few
v_call: TRBV28
j_call: TRBJ1-1
d_call: TRBD1
cdr3_nt: TGTGCCAGCAGTTTTCCACAGGGGTGGGGGTCGAACACTGAAGCTTTCTTT
cdr3_aa: CASSFPQGWGSNTEAFF

clone_size: .
v_call: TRBV29-1
j_call: TRBJ1-1
d_call: TRBD1
cdr3_nt: TGCAGCGTTGAATGGGGTGGACAGGGGTGGAGAGGATCCACTGAAGCTTTCTTT
cdr3_aa: CSVEWGGQGWRGSTEAFF

clone_size: many
v_call: TRBV7-2
j_call: TRBJ1-1
d_call: .
cdr3_nt: TGTGCCAGCAGCTTAGGGTTGGCAGTAAACACTGAAGCTTTCTTT
cdr3_aa: CASSLGLAVNTEAFF

clone_size: .
v_call: TRBV19
j_call: TRBJ1-2
d_call: .
cdr3_nt: TGTGCCAGTAGTATTGAGGTTCTAGAATATGGCTACACCTTC
cdr3_aa: CASSIEVLEYGYTF

clone_size: many
v_call: TRBV7-3
j_call: TRBJ1-1
d_call: .
cdr3_nt: TGTGCCAGCAGCTACAGGATGGGCACTGAAGCTTTCTTT
cdr3_aa: CASSYRMGTEAFF

clone_size: few
v_call: TRBV11-1
j_call: TRBJ2-5
d_call: .
cdr3_nt: TGTGCCAGCAGCTTCAGGGTCGGCGAGACCCAGTACTTC
cdr3_aa: CASSFRVGETQYF

clone_size: many
v_call: TRBV7-2
j_call: TRBJ1-6
d_call: TRBD1
cdr3_nt: TGTGCCAGCAGCCCCCGACAGGGTATAGGGTCACCCCTCCACTTT
cdr3_aa: CASSPRQGIGSPLHF

clone_size: few
v_call: TRBV6-1
j_call: TRBJ2-3
d_call: .
cdr3_nt: TGTGCCAGCACCCTCCCCGGACCCACAGATACGCAGTATTTT
cdr3_aa: CASTLPGPTDTQYF

clone_size: many
v_call: TRBV19
j_call: TRBJ2-2
d_call: .
cdr3_nt: TGTGCCAGTAGTTCAGGAGTAGGCACCGGGGAGCTGTTTTTT
cdr3_aa: CASSSGVGTGELFF

clone_size: .
v_call: TRBV7-2
j_call: TRBJ2-2
d_call: .
cdr3_nt: TGTGCCAGCAGCCCACACGGAATAGGGGAGCTGTTTTTT
cdr3_aa: CASSPHGIGELFF

clone_size: many
v_call: TRBV7-2
j_call: TRBJ2-7
d_call: .
cdr3_nt: TGTGCCAGCAGCTTAGGACGGAGTCTCTACGAGCAGTACTTC
cdr3_aa: CASSLGRSLYEQYF

clone_size: many
v_call: TRBV7-8
j_call: TRBJ1-1
d_call: .
cdr3_nt: TGTGCCAGCAGCTCCAGTCAGTACACTGAAGCTTTCTTT
cdr3_aa: CASSSSQYTEAFF

clone_size: many
v_call: TRBV7-2
j_call: TRBJ2-7
d_call: TRBD2
cdr3_nt: TGTGCCATAGGGCCCCTAGCGGGGGCGGGTGAGCAGTACTTC
cdr3_aa: CAIGPLAGAGEQYF

clone_size: many
v_call: TRBV10-2
j_call: TRBJ1-5
d_call: .
cdr3_nt: TGCGCCAGCAGTGAGTCGGGGCACCGCAATCAGCCCCAGCATTTT
cdr3_aa: CASSESGHRNQPQHF

clone_size: many
v_call: TRBV19
j_call: TRBJ1-1
d_call: .
cdr3_nt: TGTGCCAGTTGCGTGAACACTGAAGCTTTCTTT
cdr3_aa: CASCVNTEAFF

clone_size: many
v_call: TRBV12-3/TRBV12-4
j_call: TRBJ1-5
d_call: .
cdr3_nt: TGTGCCAGCAGTTTGACCCAACTTGGAGCCCAGCATTTT
cdr3_aa: CASSLTQLGAQHF

clone_size: many
v_call: TRBV11-2
j_call: TRBJ1-1
d_call: .
cdr3_nt: TGTGCCAGCAGCTTAGATTCCGGAGAAGCTTTCTTT
cdr3_aa: CASSLDSGEAFF

clone_size: many
v_call: TRBV7-3
j_call: TRBJ2-2
d_call: .
cdr3_nt: TGTGCCAGCAGTCCAGAAGCCAGGGCGAGCACCGGGGAGCTGTTTTTT
cdr3_aa: CASSPEARASTGELFF

clone_size: many
v_call: TRBV3-1
j_call: TRBJ2-3
d_call: .
cdr3_nt: TGTGCCAGCAGCCAGATTGGGGGGCGCGACCACTTTAGCACAGATACGCAGTATTTT
cdr3_aa: CASSQIGGRDHFSTDTQYF

clone_size: many
v_call: TRBV4-2
j_call: TRBJ2-2
d_call: .
cdr3_nt: TGTGCCAGCAGCCGCCCGAACACCGGGGAGCTGTTTTTT
cdr3_aa: CASSRPNTGELFF

clone_size: many
v_call: TRBV20-1
j_call: TRBJ1-1
d_call: TRBD1
cdr3_nt: TGCAGTGCCACCAGGGGGCCGGGAGCTTTCTTT
cdr3_aa: CSATRGPGAFF

clone_size: few
v_call: TRBV19
j_call: TRBJ2-4
d_call: .
cdr3_nt: TGTGCCAGTAGTGTTACCGGGACGAACGACATTCAGTACTTC
cdr3_aa: CASSVTGTNDIQYF

clone_size: many
v_call: TRBV4-2
j_call: TRBJ1-1
d_call: .
cdr3_nt: TGTGCCAGCAGCCAAGATCCGGGGGGACCCACTGAAGCTTTCTTT
cdr3_aa: CASSQDPGGPTEAFF

clone_size: many
v_call: TRBV6-2/TRBV6-3
j_call: TRBJ2-7
d_call: TRBD1
cdr3_nt: TGTGCCAGCAGTACCCTGACAGGGGGAAGACTCTACGAGCAGTACTTC
cdr3_aa: CASSTLTGGRLYEQYF

clone_size: .
v_call: TRBV20-1
j_call: TRBJ1-2
d_call: TRBD1
cdr3_nt: TGCAGTGCTGGCGGGACAGAGGTTAACTATGGCTACACCTTC
cdr3_aa: CSAGGTEVNYGYTF

clone_size: many
v_call: TRBV7-2
j_call: TRBJ1-5
d_call: .
cdr3_nt: TGTGCCAGCAGCTTAGACAGAGATCAGCCCCAGCATTTT
cdr3_aa: CASSLDRDQPQHF

clone_size: many
v_call: TRBV7-2
j_call: TRBJ2-2
d_call: .
cdr3_nt: TGTGCCAGCAGCTTAGCGCCCGGGGTCACCGGGGAGCTGTTTTTT
cdr3_aa: CASSLAPGVTGELFF

clone_size: many
v_call: TRBV2
j_call: TRBJ1-5
d_call: TRBD1
cdr3_nt: TGTGCCAGCACTTACGTTGAGACAGGGCTGGGTCAGCCCCAGCATTTT
cdr3_aa: CASTYVETGLGQPQHF